This is a list of T cell receptor beta chains from one sample in a study of graft-versus-host responses after intestinal transplantation. Profiling relied on immunoSEQ multiplex PCR, and the TCRdb table lists in-frame clones only, not all of them. The sample consists of 85,000 to 100,000 clones, more than 85% of them appearing once. These receptors lack a known antigen. This sample comprised unstimulated CD4+ T cells sorted from spleen or lymph node cells, obtained before intestinal transplant. Source of these receptors: a human donor who received an intestinal transplant. The CDR3 runs from the conserved cysteine through the conserved F or W. A D gene is named only where the DNA matches it firmly. The size of a clone is reported for some rows only, either as once, few or many, or as a class for expanded clones.

j_gene: TRBJ1-6; v_gene: TRBV18; abundance: NA; d_gene: NA; CDR3nt: TGTGCCAGCTCACTGCGAAATAATTCACCCCTCCACTTT; CDR3aa: CASSLRNNSPLHF
j_gene: TRBJ2-1; v_gene: TRBV5-1; abundance: NA; d_gene: TRBD2; CDR3nt: TGCGCCAGCAGCTACGGGATAGCGGGAGGGCAATACAATGAGCAGTTCTTC; CDR3aa: CASSYGIAGGQYNEQFF
j_gene: TRBJ1-1; v_gene: TRBV4-2; abundance: NA; d_gene: TRBD1; CDR3nt: TGTGCCAGCAGCCAAGTCAGTCAACAGGGGGAAACTGAAGCTTTCTTT; CDR3aa: CASSQVSQQGETEAFF
j_gene: TRBJ1-1; v_gene: TRBV12-5; abundance: NA; d_gene: NA; CDR3nt: TGTGCTAGTGGTTTATGGGAGTTCGGACGGACTGAAGCTTTCTTT; CDR3aa: CASGLWEFGRTEAFF
j_gene: TRBJ2-1; v_gene: TRBV6-1; abundance: NA; d_gene: TRBD2; CDR3nt: TGTGCCGTCATAGCGGGGGTCAACTACAATGAGCAGTTCTTC; CDR3aa: CAVIAGVNYNEQFF
j_gene: TRBJ2-1; v_gene: TRBV6-1; abundance: NA; d_gene: NA; CDR3nt: TGTGCCAGCAGTGTATTTAGCAGCGAGCAGTTCTTC; CDR3aa: CASSVFSSEQFF
j_gene: TRBJ2-7; v_gene: TRBV20-1; abundance: NA; d_gene: NA; CDR3nt: TGCAGTGCTAGAGGGGACATCGAGCAGTACTTC; CDR3aa: CSARGDIEQYF
j_gene: TRBJ2-3; v_gene: TRBV14; abundance: NA; d_gene: NA; CDR3nt: TGTGCCAGCAGCCAAGACCACATCCACAGCTTGGATACGCAGTATTTT; CDR3aa: CASSQDHIHSLDTQYF
j_gene: TRBJ2-7; v_gene: TRBV5-6; abundance: NA; d_gene: NA; CDR3nt: TGTGCCAGCAGCTTCTTCGAGACAGCGAGCTCCTACGAGCAGTACTTC; CDR3aa: CASSFFETASSYEQYF
j_gene: TRBJ1-1; v_gene: TRBV15; abundance: NA; d_gene: TRBD1; CDR3nt: TGTGCCACCAGCAGAGACCAGGGGGAGAACACTGAAGCTTTCTTT; CDR3aa: CATSRDQGENTEAFF
j_gene: TRBJ2-5; v_gene: TRBV15; abundance: NA; d_gene: TRBD1; CDR3nt: TGTGCCACCAGCAGGGACAGGTACCAAGAGACCCAGTACTTC; CDR3aa: CATSRDRYQETQYF
j_gene: TRBJ2-2; v_gene: TRBV13; abundance: NA; d_gene: NA; CDR3nt: TGTGCCAGCAGCCTACGGACTACCGAGAACACCGGGGAGCTGTTTTTT; CDR3aa: CASSLRTTENTGELFF
j_gene: TRBJ2-3; v_gene: TRBV5-4; abundance: once; d_gene: NA; CDR3nt: TGTGCCAGCAGGAGGGCCCTCACAGATACGCAGTATTTT; CDR3aa: CASRRALTDTQYF
j_gene: TRBJ2-7; v_gene: TRBV7-2; abundance: NA; d_gene: TRBD2; CDR3nt: TGTGCCAGCACCCGGACTAGCGGTCGGGACTACGAGCAGTACTTC; CDR3aa: CASTRTSGRDYEQYF
j_gene: TRBJ1-2; v_gene: TRBV7-8; abundance: NA; d_gene: NA; CDR3nt: TGTGCCAGCAGCTTAGCTGGGGGGACCCCGCAGGGCTACACCTTC; CDR3aa: CASSLAGGTPQGYTF
j_gene: TRBJ1-3; v_gene: TRBV6-5; abundance: NA; d_gene: NA; CDR3nt: TGTGCCAGCAGGCTAAGTTTTACCTCTGGAAACACCATATATTTT; CDR3aa: CASRLSFTSGNTIYF
j_gene: TRBJ1-2; v_gene: TRBV6-1; abundance: NA; d_gene: NA; CDR3nt: TGTGCCAGCACCCCGTCTACTAACTATGGCTACACCTTC; CDR3aa: CASTPSTNYGYTF
j_gene: TRBJ1-3; v_gene: TRBV5-1; abundance: NA; d_gene: NA; CDR3nt: TGCGCCAGCAGCTTGGCGGGGGATACTGGAAACACCATATATTTT; CDR3aa: CASSLAGDTGNTIYF
j_gene: TRBJ1-1; v_gene: TRBV28; abundance: once; d_gene: NA; CDR3nt: TGTGCCAGCACCACCAAGGGTAGGGGTCGGAACACTGAAGCTTTCTTT; CDR3aa: CASTTKGRGRNTEAFF
j_gene: TRBJ1-4; v_gene: TRBV19; abundance: NA; d_gene: NA; CDR3nt: TGTGCCAGTACCAAAAGGGGGGGCACTAATGAAAAACTGTTTTTT; CDR3aa: CASTKRGGTNEKLFF
j_gene: TRBJ1-4; v_gene: TRBV19; abundance: few; d_gene: TRBD1; CDR3nt: TGTGCCAGTAGAGGGGGACAGGGAGCCGAAAAACTGTTTTTT; CDR3aa: CASRGGQGAEKLFF
j_gene: TRBJ2-7; v_gene: TRBV30; abundance: NA; d_gene: TRBD1; CDR3nt: TGTGCCTGGAGCCGGGACAGGGGTTACGAGCAGTACTTC; CDR3aa: CAWSRDRGYEQYF
j_gene: TRBJ1-1; v_gene: TRBV4-2; abundance: NA; d_gene: TRBD1; CDR3nt: TGTGCCAGCAGCCAAGATCCTGGGCAGGGGGCCAAGAACACTGAAGCTTTCTTT; CDR3aa: CASSQDPGQGAKNTEAFF
j_gene: TRBJ1-1; v_gene: TRBV7-3; abundance: once; d_gene: NA; CDR3nt: TGTGCCAGCAGCGGGGGCCCCACCGTCGAAGCTTTCTTT; CDR3aa: CASSGGPTVEAFF
j_gene: TRBJ1-1; v_gene: TRBV30; abundance: once; d_gene: NA; CDR3nt: TGTGCCTGGAGTGTACAGTCCCGGAGGGCTGAAGCTTTCTTT; CDR3aa: CAWSVQSRRAEAFF
j_gene: TRBJ2-7; v_gene: TRBV18; abundance: NA; d_gene: NA; CDR3nt: TGTGCCAGCTCACCACAATCAGGTGGCCTCTACGAGCAGTACTTC; CDR3aa: CASSPQSGGLYEQYF
j_gene: TRBJ1-1; v_gene: TRBV9; abundance: NA; d_gene: TRBD1; CDR3nt: TGTGCCAGCAGCGTAGAAGGGACAGGGTTGACTGAAGCTTTCTTT; CDR3aa: CASSVEGTGLTEAFF